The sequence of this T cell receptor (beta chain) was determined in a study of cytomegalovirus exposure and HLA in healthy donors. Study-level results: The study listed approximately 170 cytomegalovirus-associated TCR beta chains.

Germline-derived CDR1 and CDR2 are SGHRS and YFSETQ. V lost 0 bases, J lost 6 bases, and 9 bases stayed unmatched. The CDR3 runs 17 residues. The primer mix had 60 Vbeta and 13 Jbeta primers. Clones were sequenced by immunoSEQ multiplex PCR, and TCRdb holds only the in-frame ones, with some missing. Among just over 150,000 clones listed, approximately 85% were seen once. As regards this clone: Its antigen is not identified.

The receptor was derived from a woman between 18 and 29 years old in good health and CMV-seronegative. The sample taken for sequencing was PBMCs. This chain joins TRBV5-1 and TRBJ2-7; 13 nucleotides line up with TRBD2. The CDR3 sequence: CASSLERGTSGIFEQYF. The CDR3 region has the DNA TGCGCCAGCAGCTTGGAACGGGGGACTAGCGGGATCTTCGAGCAGTACTTC.